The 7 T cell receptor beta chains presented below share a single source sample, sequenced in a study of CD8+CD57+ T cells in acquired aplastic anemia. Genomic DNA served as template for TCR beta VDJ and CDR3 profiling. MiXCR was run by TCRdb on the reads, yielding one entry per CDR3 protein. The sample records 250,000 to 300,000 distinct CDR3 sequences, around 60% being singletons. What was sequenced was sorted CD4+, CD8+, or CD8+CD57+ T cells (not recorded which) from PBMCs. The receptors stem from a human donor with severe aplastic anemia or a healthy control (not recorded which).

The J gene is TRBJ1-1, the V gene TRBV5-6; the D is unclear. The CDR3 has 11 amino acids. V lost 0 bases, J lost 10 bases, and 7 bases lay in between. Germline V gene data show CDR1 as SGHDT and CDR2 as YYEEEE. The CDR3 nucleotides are TGTGCCAGCAGCTTGGGGGAGGGAGCTTTCTTT. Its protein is CASSLGEGAFF.

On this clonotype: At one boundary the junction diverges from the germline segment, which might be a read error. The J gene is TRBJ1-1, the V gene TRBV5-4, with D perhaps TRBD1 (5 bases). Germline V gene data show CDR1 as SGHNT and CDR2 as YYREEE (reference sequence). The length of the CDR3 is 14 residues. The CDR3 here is CASSPRGSDTDAFF. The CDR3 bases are TGTGCCAGCAGCCCTCGGGGGAGTGACACTGATGCTTTCTTT. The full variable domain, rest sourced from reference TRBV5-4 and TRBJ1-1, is ETGVTQSPTHLIKTRGQQVTLRCSSQSGHNTVSWYQQALGQGPQFIFQYYREEENGRGNFPPRFSGLQFPNYSSELNVNALELDDSALYLCASSPRGSDTDAFFGQGTRLTVV.

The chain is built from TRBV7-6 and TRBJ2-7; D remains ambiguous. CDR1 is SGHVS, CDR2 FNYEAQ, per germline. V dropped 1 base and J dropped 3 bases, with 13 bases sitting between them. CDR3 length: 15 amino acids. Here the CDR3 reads CASSLELKPYYEQYF. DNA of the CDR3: TGTGCCAGCAGCTTAGAACTGAAACCATACTACGAGCAGTACTTC.

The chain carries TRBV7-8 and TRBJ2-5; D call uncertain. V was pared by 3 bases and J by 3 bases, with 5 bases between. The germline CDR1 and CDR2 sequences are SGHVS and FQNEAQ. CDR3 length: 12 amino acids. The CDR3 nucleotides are TGTGCCAGCAGCTTGGTAAAAGAGACCCAGTACTTC. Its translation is CASSLVKETQYF.

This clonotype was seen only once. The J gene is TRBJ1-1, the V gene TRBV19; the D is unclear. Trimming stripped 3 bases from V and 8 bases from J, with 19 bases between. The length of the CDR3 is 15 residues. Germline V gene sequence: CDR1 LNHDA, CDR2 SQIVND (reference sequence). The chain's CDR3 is CASSMWDVPSIEAFF. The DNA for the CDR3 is TGTGCCAGTAGTATGTGGGATGTGCCATCCATAGAAGCTTTCTTT.

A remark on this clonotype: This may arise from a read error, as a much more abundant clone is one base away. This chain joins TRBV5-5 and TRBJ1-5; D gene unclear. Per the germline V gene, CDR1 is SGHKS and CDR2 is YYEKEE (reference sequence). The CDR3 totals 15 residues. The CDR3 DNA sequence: TGTGCCAGCAGCCCAGGTGCGGGTAGGAATCTGCCCCAGCATTTT. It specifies CASSPGAGRNLPQHF.

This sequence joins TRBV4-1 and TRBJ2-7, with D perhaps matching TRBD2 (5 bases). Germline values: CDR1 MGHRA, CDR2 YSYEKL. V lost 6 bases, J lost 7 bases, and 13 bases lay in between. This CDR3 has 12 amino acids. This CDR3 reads CASRGSEGEQYF. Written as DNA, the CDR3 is TGCGCCAGCAGGGGAAGCGAGGGAGAGCAGTACTTC.